Below are 5 T cell receptor beta chains sequenced from a single sample in a study of graft-versus-host responses after intestinal transplantation. Data came from immunoSEQ multiplex PCR; TCRdb stores just in-frame clones and leaves some out. This repertoire shows roughly 99,000 clones, about 82% found once; its top ten account for approximately 1.5%. The starting material was PBMCs, obtained 255 days after intestinal transplant. Receptors were obtained from a human patient who received an intestinal transplant, so some T cells may come from the graft donor.

CDR3 protein: CASSQRWVSNTIYF. CDR3 in DNA: TGCGCCAGCAGCCAGCGGTGGGTATCAAACACCATATATTTT. The V gene is TRBV4-1, the J gene TRBJ1-3, with D uncertain. The V end was cut by 3 bases, the J end by 6 bases, with 12 bases between. The germline V gene encodes CDR1 MGHRA and CDR2 YSYEKL. The CDR3 sequence is 14 residues long.

The chain couples TRBV5-1 to TRBJ2-1; 7 positions agree with TRBD2. With V trimmed by 7 bases and J by 8 bases, 18 bases remained unmatched. The CDR3 has 16 residues. Germline assignment: CDR1 SGHRS and CDR2 YFSETQ. The chain's CDR3 is CASHPEGPGLSDEQFF. In nucleotides, the CDR3 is TGCGCCAGCCACCCGGAGGGTCCGGGACTATCCGATGAGCAGTTCTTC.

This clone was seen a handful of times. This chain connects TRBV19 to TRBJ2-2, with 8 bases lining up with TRBD1. The CDR3 is 14 residues long. The V and J ends lost 4 bases and 6 bases, in that order; junction bases with no gene match: 4. Germline V CDR1 and CDR2: LNHDA, SQIVND (reference sequence). The CDR3: CASSTGGAAGELFF. CDR3 in DNA: TGTGCCAGTAGTACAGGGGGCGCAGCCGGGGAGCTGTTTTTT.

This chain uses TRBV10-2 with TRBJ2-1, with D unresolved. Deletions cut 9 bases from V and 1 base from J, with 25 bases between. The germline V gene encodes CDR1 WSHSY and CDR2 SAAADI. This CDR3 has 18 residues. CDR3 in amino acids: CASGGPFEPEGSYNEQFF. The CDR3 nucleotides read TGCGCCAGTGGTGGGCCCTTCGAACCCGAAGGGTCCTACAATGAGCAGTTCTTC.

The chain is built from TRBV2 and TRBJ2-5; the D gene is possibly TRBD1 (5 bases). V lost 0 bases, J lost 5 bases, and 10 bases lay in between. Germline assignment: CDR1 SNHLY and CDR2 FYNNEI. This CDR3 region has 14 residues. The CDR3 sequence is CASSEAGQAETQYF. The DNA for the CDR3 is TGTGCCAGCAGTGAAGCGGGGCAGGCCGAGACCCAGTACTTC.